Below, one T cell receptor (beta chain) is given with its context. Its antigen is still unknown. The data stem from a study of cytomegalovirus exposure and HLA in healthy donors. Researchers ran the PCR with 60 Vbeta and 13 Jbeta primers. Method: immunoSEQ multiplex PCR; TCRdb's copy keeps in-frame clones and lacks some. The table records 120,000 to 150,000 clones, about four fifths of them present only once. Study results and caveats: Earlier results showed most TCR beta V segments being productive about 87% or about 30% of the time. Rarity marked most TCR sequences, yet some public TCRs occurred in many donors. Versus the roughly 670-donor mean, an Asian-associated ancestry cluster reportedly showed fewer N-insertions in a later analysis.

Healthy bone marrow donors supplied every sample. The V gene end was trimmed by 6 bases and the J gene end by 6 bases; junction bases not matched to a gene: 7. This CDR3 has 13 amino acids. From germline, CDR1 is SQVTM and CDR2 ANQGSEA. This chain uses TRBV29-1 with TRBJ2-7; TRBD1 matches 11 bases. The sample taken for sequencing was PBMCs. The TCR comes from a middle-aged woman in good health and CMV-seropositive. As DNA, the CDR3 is TGCAGCGTAGCTCGGACAGGGGGCGGCGAGCAGTACTTC. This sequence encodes CSVARTGGGEQYF.